The TCR beta chain under discussion was sequenced for a study of blood T cell repertoires in COVID-19. About the research overall: Both acute and convalescent COVID-19 samples were obtained from the United States, Italy and Spain.

The method was immunoSEQ multiplex PCR; TCRdb's version includes in-frame clones alone and lacks a portion of them. The sample lists more than 250,000 clones; 70% to 90% were seen once. The J segment lost 2 bases and the V segment lost 3 bases, leaving 3 bases of the junction unmatched. Germline values: CDR1 LNHDA, CDR2 SQIVND (reference sequence). The CDR3 is made up of 14 amino acids. Sequenced: PBMCs or T cells enriched from blood (not recorded which). The chain joins TRBV19 to TRBJ2-7, with TRBD1 matching 8 bases. This clonotype was sampled from a woman aged 25 to 45 who had recovered from COVID-19. DNA of the CDR3: TGTGCCAGTAGTATCCGACAGGGGCCCTACGAGCAGTACTTC. This gives the protein CASSIRQGPYEQYF.